This T cell receptor beta chain was documented in a study of T cell repertoires in cytomegalovirus infection. Study-wide background: Public TCR beta signature analysis indicated the presence of both CMV infection and matching HLA type. Study-wide results and limits: Based on cumulative public TCR beta family frequency, carriers of CMV plus the relevant HLA were identified. It was HLA-C-restricted CMV-specific TCR beta clonotypes that dominated the response ex vivo.

The V gene end was trimmed by 4 bases and the J gene end by 3 bases; junction bases not matched to a gene: 6. Germline V lookup: CDR1 SGHTA, CDR2 FQGNSA. The CDR3 is made up of 15 amino acids. TCRdb reanalysed the reads using MiXCR and keeps one entry per CDR3 protein. The table includes some 700,000 distinct CDR3 sequences, around a third detected once. This clonotype was seen repeatedly, ten times or more. Its cognate antigen is unknown. This specimen consisted of cultured PBMCs, obtained from culture after CMV antigen stimulation. The rearrangement joins TRBV7-2 to TRBJ2-7; 10 positions match TRBD2. The TCR comes from a human donor in good health (CMV status not recorded). Some clones in this sample may be carry-over from other donors' samples. For the CDR3, the DNA is TGTGCCAGCAGCTGGTCTAGCGGGAGAAGCTACGAGCAGTACTTC. Translating it yields CASSWSSGRSYEQYF.